Following are 20 T cell receptor beta chains from one sample sequenced in a study of blood T cell repertoires in COVID-19. Clones were sequenced by immunoSEQ multiplex PCR, and TCRdb holds only the in-frame ones, with some missing. The data contain 200,000 to 300,000 clones, nearly 95% of them singletons. Sequencing used peripheral blood. All receptors come from a man younger than 40 with COVID-19, enrolled during active disease.

This chain links TRBV4-1 with TRBJ2-2; 10 bases are shared with TRBD2. The junction had 5 bases not matched to a gene; V was cut back by 7 bases and J by 6 bases. Germline V CDR1 and CDR2: MGHRA, YSYEKL. The CDR3 covers 14 residues. The CDR3 DNA is TGCGCCAGCACCCTTAGCGGGGGGCCCGGGGAGCTGTTTTTT. It yields the protein CASTLSGGPGELFF.

The chain couples TRBV27 to TRBJ1-6; D is unclear. CDR1 is MNHEY and CDR2 is SMNVEV in the germline V gene (reference sequence). V was cut by 6 bases and J by 9 bases, with 12 bases left in between. The CDR3 has 13 amino acids. CDR3: CASSPRISSPLHF. In DNA form, the CDR3 reads TGTGCCAGCAGCCCCAGGATTAGTTCACCCCTCCACTTT.

The chain has TRBV10-2 and TRBJ1-2; D unresolved. This CDR3 is built from 16 residues. Trimming left V 0 bases short and J 2 bases short, with 13 bases between. Per germline, CDR1 WSHSY and CDR2 SAAADI. The CDR3 nucleotides read TGCGCCAGCAGTGAGTCTCCAGGAGGGTACAACTATGGCTACACCTTC. As protein: CASSESPGGYNYGYTF.

J is TRBJ1-2 and V is TRBV2, with 10 bases matching TRBD1. Germline loops: CDR1 SNHLY, CDR2 FYNNEI. CDR3 length: 16 residues. The V segment lost 1 base and the J segment 0 bases; nucleotides outside the gene matches: 2. The CDR3 nucleotides read TGTGCCAGCAGTGAAGGGACAGGGGGGCCTAACTATGGCTACACCTTC. This translates into CASSEGTGGPNYGYTF.

For the CDR3, the DNA is TGTGCCAGCAGGTCAGGAGGAGGCTATGGCTACACCTTC. It translates to CASRSGGGYGYTF. The chain employs TRBV12-3 or TRBV12-4 and TRBJ1-2; D unclear. V was clipped by 6 bases and J by 4 bases, with 12 bases between them. The CDR3 runs to 13 residues.

The chain joins TRBV5-4 to TRBJ1-5; the match to TRBD1 covers 7 bases. This CDR3 spans 14 amino acids. V trimming: 2 bases; J trimming: 2 bases; junction bases outside the gene matches: 1. Germline CDR1 and CDR2: SGHNT and YYREEE (reference sequence). CDR3 amino acids: CASSFQGGNQPQHF. CDR3 coding DNA: TGTGCCAGCAGCTTTCAGGGGGGCAATCAGCCCCAGCATTTT.

This rearrangement joins TRBV12-3 or TRBV12-4 to TRBJ2-7; D possibly corresponds to TRBD1 (5 bases). V was cut by 5 bases and J by 4 bases, with 12 bases left in between. This CDR3 is 13 amino acids long. DNA for the CDR3: TGTGCCAGCAGTGACAGAGAGCAGTACGAGCAGTACTTC. Its translation is CASSDREQYEQYF.

V and J are TRBV27 and TRBJ2-3; the match to TRBD2 covers 8 bases. Germline CDR1 is MNHEY and CDR2 is SMNVEV (reference sequence). J gave up 6 bases and V 5 bases, and 10 bases lay outside the gene matches. CDR3 length: 15 amino acids. The CDR3 DNA sequence: TGTGCCAGCAGTCGGGGGGGCAGGAGCAAGGATACGCAGTATTTT. This codes for CASSRGGRSKDTQYF.

The rearrangement links TRBV2 to TRBJ1-6, with TRBD1 as a possible D gene (6 bases). The V and J ends lost 1 base and 5 bases respectively, with 15 bases between them. The CDR3 extends over 17 amino acids. Germline CDR1 is SNHLY and CDR2 is FYNNEI. The CDR3 protein is CASSEVLLGADNSPLHF. CDR3 nucleotide sequence: TGTGCCAGCAGTGAAGTTCTCCTGGGGGCCGATAATTCACCCCTCCACTTT.

This clone was seen once. The genes are TRBV19 and TRBJ2-7; 8 bases agree with TRBD1. The V and J ends lost 5 bases and 5 bases, in that order; junction bases with no gene match: 14. This CDR3 has 16 residues. Germline V gene lookup returns CDR1 LNHDA and CDR2 SQIVND (reference sequence). This CDR3 is CASSLTGVLPGDEQYF. CDR3 in DNA: TGTGCCAGTAGTTTGACAGGGGTCCTGCCGGGCGACGAGCAGTACTTC.

This chain links TRBV20-1 with TRBJ2-5, with TRBD2 matching 11 bases. The trim removed 3 bases at V and 9 bases at J, leaving 15 bases unmatched. The CDR3 has 16 amino acids. The germline V gene has CDR1 DFQATT and CDR2 SNEGSKA (reference sequence). CDR3 region: CSASEAGLADTGAQYF. For the CDR3, the DNA is TGCAGTGCTAGTGAGGCGGGACTAGCGGACACCGGGGCCCAGTACTTC.

V and J are TRBV18 and TRBJ2-7; D may be TRBD1 (6 bases). Germline V gene data show CDR1 as KGHSH and CDR2 as LQKENI. With 3 bases removed from V and 7 bases from J, the gap between germline ends came to 16 bases. The CDR3 loop spans 14 amino acids. CDR3 in DNA: TGTGCCAGCTCACCCAGGGGCTCGGCTTGGGAGCAGTACTTC. The encoded protein is CASSPRGSAWEQYF.

V gene TRBV6-5 combines with J gene TRBJ2-3, with TRBD2 as a possible D gene (7 bases). This CDR3 spans 15 amino acids. The germline gives CDR1 MNHEY, CDR2 SVGAGI. Between the trimmed V and J ends, which lost 7 bases and 3 bases, there was a span of 17 bases. CDR3 in amino acids: CASNLGGLATDTQYF. The CDR3 nucleotides read TGTGCCAGCAATCTCGGGGGGCTAGCTACAGATACGCAGTATTTT.

The gene calls are TRBV5-1 and TRBJ2-2; 8 bases line up with TRBD1. Germline values: CDR1 SGHRS, CDR2 YFSETQ. J gave up 1 base and V 3 bases, and 2 bases lay outside the gene matches. This CDR3 spans 15 amino acids. The CDR3 DNA reads as TGCGCCAGCAGCTCGGGACAGGTGAACACCGGGGAGCTGTTTTTT. It is translated as CASSSGQVNTGELFF.

This chain joins TRBV25-1 and TRBJ2-2; D possibly corresponds to TRBD1 (5 bases). The CDR3 consists of 13 residues. V shed 1 base and J shed 8 bases, with 8 bases lying between them. The germline V gene has CDR1 MGHDK and CDR2 SYGVNS. The CDR3 sequence: CASSESGLGELFF. In nucleotides, the CDR3 is TGTGCCAGCAGTGAATCAGGGTTGGGGGAGCTGTTTTTT.

Of note for this clone: A junction boundary mismatches the germline segment, possibly from a read error. V is TRBV15 and J is TRBJ1-1; D remains unclear. The CDR3 is made up of 13 amino acids. Germline values: CDR1 LNHNV, CDR2 YYDKDF (reference sequence). The CDR3 protein is CATSRDLGGYANF. In DNA form, the CDR3 reads TGTGCCACCAGCAGAGATCTAGGTGGTTATGCGAACTTT.

As to this clone: The sample carries other DNA sequences with the same CDR3. This chain connects TRBV30 to TRBJ1-5; no reliable D call. The V gene lost 0 bases and the J gene lost 5 bases, with 8 bases spanning the gap. Germline V gene sequence: CDR1 GTSNPN, CDR2 SVGIG (reference sequence). The CDR3 is 13 residues long. Here the CDR3 reads CAWSVRGDQPQHF. CDR3 in DNA: TGTGCCTGGAGTGTACGGGGAGATCAGCCCCAGCATTTT.

The rearrangement links TRBV6-6 to TRBJ2-7, with 9 nucleotides matching TRBD1. CDR1 is MNHNY and CDR2 is SVGAGI in the germline V gene (reference sequence). The CDR3 is 14 amino acids. Trimming at V came to 0 bases and at J to 7 bases, leaving 4 bases not matched to a gene. The CDR3 DNA follows: TGTGCCAGCAGTTACTCACAGGGGGCTTGGGAGCAGTACTTC. It encodes CASSYSQGAWEQYF.

V and J are TRBV10-2 and TRBJ1-1; no definite D call. V dropped 4 bases and J dropped 4 bases, with 7 bases sitting between them. Germline lookup yields CDR1 WSHSY and CDR2 SAAADI. This CDR3 is 12 amino acids long. As DNA, the CDR3 is TGCGCCAGCAGTGTCCGGGTCACTGAAGCTTTCTTT. It translates to CASSVRVTEAFF.

The rearrangement joins TRBV6-2 or TRBV6-3 to TRBJ2-1; 9 bases match TRBD2. The V gene's germline CDR1 is MNHEY and CDR2 SVGEGT. This CDR3 has 12 amino acids. V shed 4 bases and J 13 bases; nucleotides not matched to a gene: 5. DNA of the CDR3: TGTGCCAGCAGTTTAGCGGGGGATCCACAGTTCTTC. As protein: CASSLAGDPQFF.